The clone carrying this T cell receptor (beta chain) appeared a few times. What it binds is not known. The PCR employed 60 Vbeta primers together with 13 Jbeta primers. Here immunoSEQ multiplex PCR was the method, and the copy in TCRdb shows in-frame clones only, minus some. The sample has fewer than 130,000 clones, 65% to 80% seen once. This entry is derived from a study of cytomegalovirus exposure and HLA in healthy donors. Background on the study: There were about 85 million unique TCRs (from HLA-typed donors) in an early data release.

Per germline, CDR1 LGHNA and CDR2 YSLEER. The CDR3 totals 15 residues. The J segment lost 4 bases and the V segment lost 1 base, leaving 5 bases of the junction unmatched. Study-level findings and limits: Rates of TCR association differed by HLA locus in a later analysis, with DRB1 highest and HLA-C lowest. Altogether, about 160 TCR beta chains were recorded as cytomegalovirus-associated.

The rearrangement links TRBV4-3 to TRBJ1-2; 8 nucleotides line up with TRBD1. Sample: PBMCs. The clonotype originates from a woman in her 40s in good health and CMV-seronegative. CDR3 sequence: CASSQAHRGSYGYTF. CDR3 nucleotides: TGCGCCAGCAGCCAAGCGCACAGGGGGAGCTATGGCTACACCTTC.